This TCR beta chain came from a study of graft-versus-host responses after intestinal transplantation. At the level of the study: Among the recipients, all got anti-thymocyte globulin induction and then tacrolimus and steroids for approximately 3 years. Findings of the study overall: Researchers found GvH clones in recipient marrow, and some showed up first in ileum or blood.

This clone was observed a single time. Assay: immunoSEQ multiplex PCR; the TCRdb copy retains only in-frame clones and omits some. This table has over 20,000 clones, roughly half appearing once. Dividing CFSE-low CD3+CD4+ and CD3+CD8+ responders were isolated by sorting after the reaction. The CDR3 totals 16 residues. Germline V gene lookup returns CDR1 SGDLS and CDR2 YYNGEE. The junction had 4 bases not matched to a gene; V was cut back by 0 bases and J by 4 bases. The genes are TRBV9 and TRBJ2-2; TRBD2 aligns across 9 bases. The sample here was alloreactive CD4+ T cells from a mixed lymphocyte reaction culture, taken before intestinal transplant. The subset denotes: CFSE-low proliferating T cells sorted from roughly six-day pre-transplant mixed lymphocyte reaction (GvH or HvG direction). This TCR came from a human patient who received an intestinal transplant. The CDR3, as DNA: TGTGCCAGCAGCGTAGTCGGGCGGGGGGGCACCGGGGAGCTGTTTTTT. This encodes CASSVVGRGGTGELFF.